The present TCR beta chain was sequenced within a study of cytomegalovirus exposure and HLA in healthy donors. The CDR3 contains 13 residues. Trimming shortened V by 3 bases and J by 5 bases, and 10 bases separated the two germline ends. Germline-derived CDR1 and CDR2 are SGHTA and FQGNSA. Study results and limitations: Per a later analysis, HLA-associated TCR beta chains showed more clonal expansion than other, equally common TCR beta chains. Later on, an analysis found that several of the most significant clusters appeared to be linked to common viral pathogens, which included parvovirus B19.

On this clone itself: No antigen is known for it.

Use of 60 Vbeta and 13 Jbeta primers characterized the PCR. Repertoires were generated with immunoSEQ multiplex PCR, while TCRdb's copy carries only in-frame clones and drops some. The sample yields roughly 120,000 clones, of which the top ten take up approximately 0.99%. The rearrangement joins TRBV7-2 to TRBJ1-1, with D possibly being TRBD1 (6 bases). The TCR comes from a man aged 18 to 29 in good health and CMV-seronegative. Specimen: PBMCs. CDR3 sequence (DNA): TGTGCCAGCAGCTTTTCCCAGGGGACTGAAGCTTTCTTT. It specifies CASSFSQGTEAFF.